This TCR beta chain was sequenced in a study of blood T cell repertoires in COVID-19. For the study at large: Samples of COVID-19 (acute and convalescent) were obtained from the United States, Italy and Spain. PBMCs, B-cell-depleted T cells, or T cells provided the cDNA or gDNA that made up the material.

The CDR3 is 15 residues long. Germline V lookup: CDR1 SGHRS, CDR2 YFSETQ. V shed 2 bases and J 6 bases; nucleotides not matched to a gene: 4. This clone was observed a few times. As originally analysed: Cell counts per sample came from amplifying reference gene primers. Profiled with immunoSEQ multiplex PCR; TCRdb holds only in-frame clones, not every one. V, J and clone size were drawn from that table, and D and trimming were deduced from the DNA. The sample lists roughly 100,000 clones, about 76% seen once, with under 40% in the top ten. The sequence was obtained from a man of 80 years or more with acute or convalescent COVID-19. Sequences were obtained from peripheral blood. This chain joins TRBV5-1 and TRBJ2-2, with 10 bases identical to TRBD2. In DNA, the CDR3 is TGCGCCAGCAGCTTTCCTAGCGGGAGTGCCGGGGAGCTGTTTTTT. Translated: CASSFPSGSAGELFF.